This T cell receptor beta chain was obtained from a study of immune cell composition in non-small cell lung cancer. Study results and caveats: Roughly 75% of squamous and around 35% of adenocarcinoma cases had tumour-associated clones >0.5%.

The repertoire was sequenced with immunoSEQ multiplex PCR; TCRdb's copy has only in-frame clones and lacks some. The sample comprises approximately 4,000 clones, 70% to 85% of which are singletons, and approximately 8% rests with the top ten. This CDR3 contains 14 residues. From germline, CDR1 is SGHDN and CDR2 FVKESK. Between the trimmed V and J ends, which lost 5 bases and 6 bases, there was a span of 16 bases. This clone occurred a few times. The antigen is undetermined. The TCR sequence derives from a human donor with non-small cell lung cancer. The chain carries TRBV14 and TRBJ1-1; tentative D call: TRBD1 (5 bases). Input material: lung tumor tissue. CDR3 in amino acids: CASSYTAGYSEAFF. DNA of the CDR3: TGTGCCAGCAGCTACACGGCAGGGTACTCTGAAGCTTTCTTT.